The 5 T cell receptor beta chains presented below share a single source sample, sequenced in a study of blood T cell repertoires in COVID-19. The method was immunoSEQ multiplex PCR; TCRdb's version includes in-frame clones alone and lacks a portion of them. The sample gives more than 25,000 clones, less than 95% of which show up once; 1% is in the top ten. The material sequenced was peripheral blood. The receptors were sampled from a man aged 65-85 years with active or convalescent COVID-19.

The CDR3 region has the DNA TGTGCCATCAGAGGACAGGGAGGATATAATTCACCCCTCCACTTT. As protein: CAIRGQGGYNSPLHF. The chain links TRBV10-3 to TRBJ1-6, with TRBD1 matching over 8 bases. Germline values: CDR1 ENHRY, CDR2 SYGVKD. V lost 6 bases and J lost 4; bases outside the gene matches: 5. The CDR3 spans 15 residues.

V and J are TRBV28 and TRBJ1-4, with 9 positions matching TRBD1. The V gene end was trimmed by 6 bases and the J gene end by 7 bases; junction bases not matched to a gene: 6. There are 14 residues in the CDR3. Germline V gene sequence: CDR1 MDHEN, CDR2 SYDVKM. The CDR3 protein is CASSTGGAGEKLFF. CDR3 in DNA: TGTGCCAGCAGCACAGGGGGCGCAGGTGAAAAACTGTTTTTT. The full variable domain, its missing parts supplied by reference TRBV28 and TRBJ1-4, is DVKVTQSSRYLVKRTGEKVFLECVQDMDHENMFWYRQDPGLGLRLIYFSYDVKMKEKGDIPEGYSVSREKKERFSLILESASTNQTSMYLCASSTGGAGEKLFFGSGTQLSVL.

The V and J genes are TRBV10-3 and TRBJ1-1; weak D call: TRBD1 (6 bases). Germline V gene data show CDR1 as ENHRY and CDR2 as SYGVKD. There are 15 residues in the CDR3. V was clipped by 4 bases and J by 0 bases, with 12 bases between them. The CDR3 loop is CAISGARGLNTEAFF. For the CDR3, the DNA is TGTGCCATCAGTGGGGCCAGGGGATTGAACACTGAAGCTTTCTTT.

The rearrangement uses TRBV7-2 and TRBJ1-2; D is perhaps TRBD1 (6 bases). V was pared by 5 bases and J by 0 bases, with 13 bases between. The CDR3 is 15 amino acids. Germline assignment: CDR1 SGHTA and CDR2 FQGNSA. The CDR3 DNA sequence: TGTGCCAGCAGCCAGAACAGGGTAGCTAACTATGGCTACACCTTC. Its protein is CASSQNRVANYGYTF.

Turning to this clone: The junction shows a germline mismatch at one end, possibly a read error. The rearrangement links TRBV5-1 to TRBJ1-1; a weak D match, TRBD1 (5 bases). The CDR3 covers 15 residues. Germline V gives CDR1 SGHRS, CDR2 YFSETQ. DNA for the CDR3: TGCGCCCGCAGCTTGCCCGGCGGGGGGGGGACTGAAGCTTTCTTT. This translates into CARSLPGGGGTEAFF.